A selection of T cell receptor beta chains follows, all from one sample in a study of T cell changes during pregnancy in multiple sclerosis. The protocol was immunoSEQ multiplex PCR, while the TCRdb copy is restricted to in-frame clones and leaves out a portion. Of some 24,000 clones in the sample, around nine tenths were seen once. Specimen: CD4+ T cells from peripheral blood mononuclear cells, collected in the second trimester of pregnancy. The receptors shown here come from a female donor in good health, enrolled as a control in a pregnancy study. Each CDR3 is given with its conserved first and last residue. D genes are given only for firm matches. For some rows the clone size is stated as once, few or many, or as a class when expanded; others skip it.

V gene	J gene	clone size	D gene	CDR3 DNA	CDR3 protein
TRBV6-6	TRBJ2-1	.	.	TGTGCCAGCAGGGACGACAGATGGGTGAACAATGAGCAGTTCTTC	CASRDDRWVNNEQFF
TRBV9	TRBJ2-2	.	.	TGTGCCAGCAGCGTAGCTCTTACAGGCGGCTTTACGAACACCGGGGAGCTGTTTTTT	CASSVALTGGFTNTGELFF
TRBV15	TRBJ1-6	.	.	TGTGCCACCAGCACCCTCTCCTGGGGAGGGGAATCCAATTCACCCCTCCACTTT	CATSTLSWGGESNSPLHF
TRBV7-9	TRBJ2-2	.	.	TGTGCCAGCAGCTCCCGGGTAGCACCGGGGGCCGGGGAGCTGTTTTTT	CASSSRVAPGAGELFF
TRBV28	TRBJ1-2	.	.	TGTGCCAGCAGTTTTACGGGCAGGGTGGGCTACACCTTC	CASSFTGRVGYTF
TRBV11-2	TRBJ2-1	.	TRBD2	TGTGCCAGCCAAACTAGCGGGGGGCCCCTGGGTGAGCAGTTCTTC	CASQTSGGPLGEQFF
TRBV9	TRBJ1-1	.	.	TGTGCCAGCAGCGTAGTTGGGGGCGCCCCGGCTGAAGCTTTCTTT	CASSVVGGAPAEAFF
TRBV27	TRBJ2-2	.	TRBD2	TGTGCCAGCAGTTCTGAACACGCACTAGCGGGGGGGCCCTCCGGGGAGCTGTTTTTT	CASSSEHALAGGPSGELFF
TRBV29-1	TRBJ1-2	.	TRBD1	TGCAGCGCAGTGACAGGGCCTAACTATGGCTACACCTTC	CSAVTGPNYGYTF
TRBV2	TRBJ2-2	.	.	TGTGCCAGCAGTTACCAGGGTACCGGGGAGCTGTTTTTT	CASSYQGTGELFF
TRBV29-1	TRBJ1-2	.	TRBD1	TGCAGCGTTGAAGATGTCGCCAGGGGGCAGGATGGCTACACCTTC	CSVEDVARGQDGYTF
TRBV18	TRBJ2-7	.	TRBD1	TGTGCCAGCTCACCACGGCAGGGGGTGGCCTACGAGCAGTACTTC	CASSPRQGVAYEQYF
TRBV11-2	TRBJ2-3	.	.	TGTGCCAGCAGCGATCTAGTCTCCTGGGGCACAGATACGCAGTATTTT	CASSDLVSWGTDTQYF
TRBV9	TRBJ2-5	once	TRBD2	TGTGCCAGCAGCGCAGGGGTGGCTAGCGGGAGAGAGACCCAGTACTTC	CASSAGVASGRETQYF
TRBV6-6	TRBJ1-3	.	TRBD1	TGTGCCAGCAGGGCCCCAGGGGGCCGCGGAAACACCATATATTTT	CASRAPGGRGNTIYF
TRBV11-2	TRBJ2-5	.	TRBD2	TGTGCCAGCAGCGGAAAGGGGTGGCGGGGGGCACGAGAGACCCAGTACTTC	CASSGKGWRGARETQYF
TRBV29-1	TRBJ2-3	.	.	TGCAGCGTTGTGTCCGCGGGTAACACAGATACGCAGTATTTT	CSVVSAGNTDTQYF
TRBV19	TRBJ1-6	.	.	TGTGCCAGTCGCAGCTATGGGGCGAATAATTCACCCCTCCACTTT	CASRSYGANNSPLHF
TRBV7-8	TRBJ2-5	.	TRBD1	TGTGCCAGCAGCTTAGCGCTGACAGGGGTTTTAGAAGAGACCCAGTACTTC	CASSLALTGVLEETQYF
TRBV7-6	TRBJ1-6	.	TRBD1	TGTGCCAGCAGCCCTCGGACAGGGCGCTATAATTCACCCCTCCACTTT	CASSPRTGRYNSPLHF
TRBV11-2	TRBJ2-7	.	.	TGTGCCAGCAGCGACTCGAGGGGAGGCCGTTCCTACGAGCAGTACTTC	CASSDSRGGRSYEQYF
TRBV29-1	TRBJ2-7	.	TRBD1	TGCAGCGTTGAAGTGGGCGGACAGGCCGACGAGCAGTACTTC	CSVEVGGQADEQYF
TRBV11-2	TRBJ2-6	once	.	TGTGCCAGCAGCTCCTATGTGACTTCCTCTGGGGCCAACGTCCTGACTTTC	CASSSYVTSSGANVLTF
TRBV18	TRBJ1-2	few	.	TGTGCCAGCTCACCACTAGGACAGTCCTATGGCTACACCTTC	CASSPLGQSYGYTF
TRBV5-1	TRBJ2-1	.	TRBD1	TGCGCCAGCAGCTTGGCTGGGACAGGCTCCAATGAGCAGTTCTTC	CASSLAGTGSNEQFF
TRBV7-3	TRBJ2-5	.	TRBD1	TGTGCCAGCGGCAGGGGGTACCAAGAGACCCAGTACTTC	CASGRGYQETQYF
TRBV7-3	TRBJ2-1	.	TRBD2	TGTGCCAGCAGCTCCTTGGGACTAGCGGGGTCCAATGAGCAGTTCTTC	CASSSLGLAGSNEQFF
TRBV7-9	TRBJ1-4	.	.	TGTGCCAGCAGCTTATCCTCGCCAGGGTTTTTGTTTTTT	CASSLSSPGFLFF
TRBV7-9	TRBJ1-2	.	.	TGTGCCAGCAGCTTAGCAGTCCCGGGTTCTGGCTACACCTTC	CASSLAVPGSGYTF
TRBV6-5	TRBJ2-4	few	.	TGTGCCACCCGAGATTCAGGGCTTTTCAAAAACATTCAGTACTTC	CATRDSGLFKNIQYF
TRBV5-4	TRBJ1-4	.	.	TGTGCCAGCAGCTTGGCCGGTACAGGGAAGCACGGGGAAAAACTGTTTTTT	CASSLAGTGKHGEKLFF
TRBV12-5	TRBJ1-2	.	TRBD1	TGTGCTAGTGGCCCCGGGACAGGGGGCGGCTATGGCTACACCTTC	CASGPGTGGGYGYTF
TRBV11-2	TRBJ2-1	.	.	TGTGCCAGCAGCCCCCAGGGCCCTGGGTTCAATGAGCAGTTCTTC	CASSPQGPGFNEQFF
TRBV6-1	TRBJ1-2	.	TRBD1	TGTGCCAGCAGTGTGGGCAGGGGGCATGGCTACACCTTC	CASSVGRGHGYTF
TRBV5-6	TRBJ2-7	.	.	TGTGCCAGCAGGGACTCCGGACGTCCCTACGAGCAGTACTTC	CASRDSGRPYEQYF
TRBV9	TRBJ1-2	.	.	TGTGCCAGCAGCGTAGGGGGAGGTTTAGATGGCTACACCTTC	CASSVGGGLDGYTF
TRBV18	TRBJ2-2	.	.	TGTGCCAGCTCACCACTAGCGGAGAACACCGGGGAGCTGTTTTTT	CASSPLAENTGELFF